These 17 T cell receptor beta chains were all obtained from the same sample, sequenced in a study of shared clonotypes between healthy human individuals. Here immunoSEQ multiplex PCR was the method, and the copy in TCRdb shows in-frame clones only, minus some. The table includes 1.6 million or so clones, approximately 98.5% detected once. The sequenced sample was naive CD4+ T cells sorted from blood. Subset here: CD45RA+ positively selected. The receptors come from a man aged 25 to 40 in good health.

The chain couples TRBV19 to TRBJ2-7, with a tentative D call TRBD2 (5 bases). The ends were cut back, 4 bases at V and 3 bases at J, with 10 bases in the middle. Germline V gene data show CDR1 as LNHDA and CDR2 as SQIVND (reference sequence). CDR3 length equals 13 residues. The CDR3 sequence is CASSTPSGYEQYF. The DNA for the CDR3 is TGTGCCAGTAGTACCCCCAGCGGCTACGAGCAGTACTTC.

The V call is TRBV29-1, the J call TRBJ1-4; weak D call: TRBD1 (6 bases). This CDR3 contains 12 residues. Germline assignment: CDR1 SQVTM and CDR2 ANQGSEA. V was pared by 6 bases and J by 3 bases, with 8 bases between. The CDR3 nucleotides are TGCAGCGTAGGACAGCCTAATGAAAAACTGTTTTTT. This translates into CSVGQPNEKLFF. The entire variable domain, with the rest obtained from reference TRBV29-1 and TRBJ1-4, is as follows: SAVISQKPSRDICQRGTSLTIQCQVDSQVTMMFWYRQQPGQSLTLIATANQGSEATYESGFVIDKFPISRPNLTFSTLTVSNMSPEDSSIYLCSVGQPNEKLFFGSGTQLSVL.

CDR3 residues: CASSLVGGEETQYF. CDR3 nucleotides: TGTGCCAGCAGCTTAGTGGGGGGGGAAGAGACCCAGTACTTC. This chain joins TRBV11-2 and TRBJ2-5, with 7 bases identical to TRBD2. V gave up 1 base and J gave up 3 bases; unmatched junction bases: 2. The CDR3 has 14 amino acids. Germline V gene data show CDR1 as SGHAT and CDR2 as FQNNGV.

The chain recombines TRBV5-4 with TRBJ2-6, with D tentatively TRBD2 (6 bases). Trimming left V 7 bases short and J 4 bases short, with 9 bases between. Germline V gene lookup returns CDR1 SGHNT and CDR2 YYREEE (reference sequence). This CDR3 spans 13 amino acids. For the CDR3, the DNA is TGTGCCAGCGGGGGGAGCGGGGCCAACGTCCTGACTTTC. Its translation is CASGGSGANVLTF.

This rearrangement joins TRBV7-9 to TRBJ1-1; 8 nucleotides align to TRBD1. The CDR3 contains 15 residues. V shed 1 base, J shed 4 bases, and the junction held 5 bases outside the gene matches. Germline V gene lookup returns CDR1 SEHNR and CDR2 FQNEAQ (reference sequence). CDR3 DNA: TGTGCCAGCAGCTTAGGGACAGGGCTCCGCACTGAAGCTTTCTTT. Amino acid sequence: CASSLGTGLRTEAFF.

The V gene is TRBV10-2, the J gene TRBJ1-5; D is unresolved. The V end lost 2 bases, the J end lost 0 bases, and 8 bases lay between the germline ends. The CDR3 runs to 15 residues. The germline V gene encodes CDR1 WSHSY and CDR2 SAAADI. The CDR3 here is CASSETRYSNQPQHF. CDR3 nucleotide sequence: TGCGCCAGCAGTGAGACCCGCTATAGCAATCAGCCCCAGCATTTT.

Here the CDR3 DNA reads TGTGCCAGCAGCCAAATCGGACAGGGTAACAATGAGCAGTTCTTC. Its protein product is CASSQIGQGNNEQFF. J is TRBJ2-1 and V is TRBV14, with TRBD1 identical over 8 bases. CDR1 and CDR2 (germline): SGHDN, FVKESK. The CDR3 totals 15 residues. The trim removed 2 bases at V and 5 bases at J, leaving 5 bases unmatched. The entire variable domain, with the rest obtained from reference TRBV14 and TRBJ2-1, is as follows: EAGVTQFPSHSVIEKGQTVTLRCDPISGHDNLYWYRRVMGKEIKFLLHFVKESKQDESGMPNNRFLAERTGGTYSTLKVQPAELEDSGVYFCASSQIGQGNNEQFFGPGTRLTVL.

This chain links TRBV6-1 with TRBJ2-5; D tentatively fits TRBD1 or TRBD2 (5 bases each). Germline CDR1 reads MNHNS; CDR2 reads SASEGT. The CDR3 consists of 14 residues. V dropped 2 bases and J dropped 2 bases, with 9 bases sitting between them. The CDR3 DNA sequence: TGTGCCAGCAGTGAATGGGGCGGGCAAGAGACCCAGTACTTC. Protein sequence: CASSEWGGQETQYF.

The genes are TRBV5-1 and TRBJ2-7; D gene ambiguous. V lost 0 bases to trimming and J lost 6 bases, with 7 bases between them. Per germline, CDR1 SGHRS and CDR2 YFSETQ. The CDR3 is 12 residues long. CDR3 nucleotide sequence: TGCGCCAGCAGCTTGGTAGCTGGCGAGCAGTACTTC. This sequence encodes CASSLVAGEQYF. Drawing the rest from reference TRBV5-1 and TRBJ2-7, the complete variable domain is KAGVTQTPRYLIKTRGQQVTLSCSPISGHRSVSWYQQTPGQGLQFLFEYFSETQRNKGNFPGRFSGRQFSNSRSEMNVSTLELGDSALYLCASSLVAGEQYFGPGTRLTVT.

J is TRBJ2-2 and V is TRBV4-3, with D possibly being TRBD2 (6 bases). V shed 4 bases and J shed 0 bases, with 21 bases lying between them. Germline CDR1 is LGHNA and CDR2 is YSLEER. This CDR3 contains 19 residues. CDR3 protein: CASSPWGVTGAANTGELFF. The CDR3 bases are TGCGCCAGCAGCCCCTGGGGGGTTACAGGCGCTGCGAACACCGGGGAGCTGTTTTTT.

The chain links TRBV5-1 to TRBJ1-5, with D possibly being TRBD1 (5 bases). Between the trimmed V and J ends, which lost 5 bases and 5 bases, there was a span of 17 bases. Germline V gene lookup returns CDR1 SGHRS and CDR2 YFSETQ. The CDR3 loop spans 15 amino acids. CDR3 residues: CASSLGDVKDQPQHF. DNA of the CDR3: TGCGCCAGCAGTCTCGGGGACGTGAAGGATCAGCCCCAGCATTTT.

This rearrangement joins TRBV29-1 to TRBJ2-7; D ambiguous. The CDR3 runs to 10 residues. V was clipped by 8 bases and J by 5 bases, with 10 bases between them. Per the germline V gene, CDR1 is SQVTM and CDR2 is ANQGSEA. The CDR3 bases are TGCAGCTTTTGCGGCGACGAGCAGTACTTC. This encodes CSFCGDEQYF.

The chain couples TRBV27 to TRBJ2-7; D is undetermined. Between the trimmed V and J ends, which lost 3 bases and 0 bases, there was a span of 15 bases. Germline-derived CDR1 and CDR2 are MNHEY and SMNVEV (reference sequence). The CDR3 totals 16 residues. CDR3 coding DNA: TGTGCCAGCAGTTTGGTCTTCTCCCTGAGCTCCTACGAGCAGTACTTC. This encodes CASSLVFSLSSYEQYF.

CDR3 coding DNA: TGTGCCAGCAGCCTGAGGGGTAGGGGACTTTACAATGAGCAGTTCTTC. It translates to CASSLRGRGLYNEQFF. This sequence joins TRBV7-3 and TRBJ2-1; a possible D gene is TRBD2 (6 bases). The CDR3 length is 16 residues. V shed 5 bases and J shed 4 bases, with 18 bases lying between them. Per germline, CDR1 SGHTA and CDR2 FQGTGA.

V gene TRBV4-1 combines with J gene TRBJ1-2; D perhaps matches TRBD1 (6 bases). V was pared by 3 bases and J by 10 bases, with 12 bases between. CDR1 MGHRA and CDR2 YSYEKL come from the germline V gene. The CDR3 runs to 12 residues. CDR3 protein: CASSHPTGPYTF. The CDR3 DNA sequence: TGCGCCAGCAGCCACCCGACAGGTCCCTACACCTTC.

The chain couples TRBV18 to TRBJ2-7, with no clear D. Trimming removed 6 bases from V and 7 bases from J, with 10 bases in between. This CDR3 comprises 11 residues. Per germline, CDR1 KGHSH and CDR2 LQKENI. CDR3 region: CASSHAEEQYF. In DNA, the CDR3 is TGTGCCAGCTCCCATGCGGAGGAGCAGTACTTC.

The rearrangement links TRBV6-6 to TRBJ2-4; D ambiguous. This CDR3 has 12 residues. V was clipped by 6 bases and J by 5 bases, with 8 bases between them. The V gene's germline CDR1 is MNHNY and CDR2 SVGAGI (reference sequence). DNA of the CDR3: TGTGCCAGCAGATTCCAGGAAAACATTCAGTACTTC. Encoded protein: CASRFQENIQYF.